Listed below are T cell receptor beta chains from one sample, sequenced in a study of naive and memory T cell subsets. TCRdb reprocessed the UMI-ligation and nested PCR reads via MiXCR and lists one record per CDR3 protein. The sample records some 87,000 distinct CDR3 sequences, around 7% being singletons. The sequenced sample consisted of central memory CD4+ T cells from blood. The receptor source for this set is a human donor in good health. The CDR3 runs from the conserved cysteine through the conserved F or W. Fields, in order: V gene, D gene, J gene, clone size, CDR3 DNA, CDR3 protein. A D gene is named only where the DNA matches it firmly. Part of the rows lack a size; the others show once, few, many or a class for expanded clones.

TRBV20-1,TRBD1,TRBJ2-7,NA,TGCAGTGCTAGTGCCCTCGGACAGGGAGAAGACGAGCAGTACTTC,CSASALGQGEDEQYF
TRBV7-2,TRBD1,TRBJ1-5,many,TGTGCCAGCAGCCGGGGACAGCCTAGCAATCAGCCCCAGCATTTT,CASSRGQPSNQPQHF
TRBV4-2,TRBD2,TRBJ2-7,many,TGTGCCAGCAGCCAAGGGACTAGCGGGGCCCAAATCTACGAGCAGTACTTC,CASSQGTSGAQIYEQYF
TRBV12-3/TRBV12-4,NA,TRBJ1-5,NA,TGTGCCAGCGCCCCGGGACGGAATCAGCCCCAGCATTTT,CASAPGRNQPQHF
TRBV7-2,TRBD1,TRBJ2-7,NA,TGTGCCAGCAGACCTACAGGGGTGGGGGTGTACGAGCAGTACTTC,CASRPTGVGVYEQYF
TRBV20-1,TRBD2,TRBJ2-1,NA,TGCAGTGCTAGACGGCTAGCGGGAATTAGGGATGAGCAGTTCTTC,CSARRLAGIRDEQFF
TRBV20-1,NA,TRBJ1-4,many,TGCAGTGCTAGAGAAGGGGAAAAACTGTTTTTT,CSAREGEKLFF
TRBV10-3,NA,TRBJ2-3,NA,TGTGCCATCAGCCCCGCAGGGGGCACAGATACGCAGTATTTT,CAISPAGGTDTQYF
TRBV7-7,NA,TRBJ2-2,NA,TGTGCCAGCAGCTTAGTGAGCACCGGGGAGCTGTTTTTT,CASSLVSTGELFF
TRBV5-1,NA,TRBJ2-3,many,TGCGCCAGCAGCAGACAGCCTAGCACAGATACGCAGTATTTT,CASSRQPSTDTQYF
TRBV5-6,NA,TRBJ1-5,NA,TGTGCCAGCAGCTTGGGTCGGGTTGCAGGGCGCACTCAGCCCCAGCATTTT,CASSLGRVAGRTQPQHF
TRBV29-1,NA,TRBJ2-7,few,TGCAGCGTTGATCGGATGGAGGCCCATTCCTACGAGCAGTACTTC,CSVDRMEAHSYEQYF
TRBV7-2,TRBD2,TRBJ2-3,few,TGTGCCAGCAGCTTTGACGGGGGGGCGACAGATACGCAGTATTTT,CASSFDGGATDTQYF
TRBV20-1,TRBD2,TRBJ2-7,many,TGCAGTGCTTTAAAAGCGGGAGTATGGTACGAGCAGTACTTC,CSALKAGVWYEQYF
TRBV7-9,NA,TRBJ2-7,NA,TGTGCCAGCAGCTTAGGAACTACGGCGGTAGGGGAGCAGTACTTC,CASSLGTTAVGEQYF
TRBV10-3,NA,TRBJ1-1,few,TGTGCCATCAGTGAATACCGACAGCAAAGGGAAGCTTTCTTT,CAISEYRQQREAFF
TRBV24-1,NA,TRBJ2-1,NA,TGTGCCACCGGGATTTTTAATGAGCAGTTCTTC,CATGIFNEQFF
TRBV11-1,NA,TRBJ2-3,NA,TGTGCCAGCAGCTTAGCGGGGTTAACAGGGACGCAGTATTTT,CASSLAGLTGTQYF
TRBV6-6,NA,TRBJ2-7,NA,TGTGCCAGCAGCCCCAGGGACGGTACCTACGAGCAGTACTTC,CASSPRDGTYEQYF
TRBV7-2,TRBD2,TRBJ2-5,few,TGTGCCAGCAGCCCAAGAGGGACTAGCGGGGTGTACCAAGAGACCCAGTACTTC,CASSPRGTSGVYQETQYF
TRBV20-1,NA,TRBJ1-1,few,TGCAGATTTCTCAGAATAGACACTGAAGCTTTCTTT,CRFLRIDTEAFF
TRBV29-1,NA,TRBJ2-7,many,TGCAGCGTTGTTTTAGGAACCTACGAGCAGTACTTC,CSVVLGTYEQYF
TRBV12-3/TRBV12-4,NA,TRBJ1-4,few,TGTGCCAGCAGTTTTGGACAGAGTCTTCTTGAAAAACTGTTTTTT,CASSFGQSLLEKLFF
TRBV3-1,NA,TRBJ2-7,few,TGTGCCAGCAGCGTCGGGACCGCCCAAGAGCAGTACTTC,CASSVGTAQEQYF
TRBV12-3/TRBV12-4,NA,TRBJ1-3,many,TGTGCCAGCGCGGATCACAGAAACACCATATATTTT,CASADHRNTIYF
TRBV23-1,NA,TRBJ2-1,few,TGCGCCAGCAGTCTTGGGAGGAAGTACAATGAGCAGTTCTTC,CASSLGRKYNEQFF
TRBV6-2/TRBV6-3,TRBD2,TRBJ2-1,NA,TGTGCCAGCAGACGAGCGGGGGGGTCTTACAATGAGCAGTTCTTC,CASRRAGGSYNEQFF
TRBV7-2,NA,TRBJ1-1,many,TGTGCCAGCAGCTCGTCCGGGGGAAGTGGCAAAGCTTTCTTT,CASSSSGGSGKAFF
TRBV12-3/TRBV12-4,NA,TRBJ2-6,many,TGTGCCAGCCGTCACTCTGGGGCCAACGTCCTGACTTTC,CASRHSGANVLTF
TRBV5-4,TRBD2,TRBJ2-3,few,TGTGCCAGCAGCCCTCCTAGCGGGGGGGGGGGAGATACGCAGTATTTT,CASSPPSGGGGDTQYF
TRBV24-1,NA,TRBJ2-2,NA,TGTGCCACCAAATCGGCAACCGGGGAGCTGTTTTTT,CATKSATGELFF
TRBV2,TRBD1,TRBJ1-1,many,TGTGCCAGCACCCAGGACAGGGGGGTCACTGAAGCTTTCTTT,CASTQDRGVTEAFF
TRBV18,TRBD1,TRBJ2-7,few,TGTGCCAGCTCACCACAGGACAGGAGGCAATACGAGCAGTACTTC,CASSPQDRRQYEQYF
TRBV7-2,TRBD2,TRBJ2-7,many,TGTGCCAGCAGCCCGGGACTATTATCCGAGCAGTACTTC,CASSPGLLSEQYF
TRBV13,TRBD1,TRBJ2-5,many,TGTGCCAGCAGCGATAGCCGGACAGGGGGCGTGGAGACCCAGTACTTC,CASSDSRTGGVETQYF
TRBV12-5,NA,TRBJ2-1,few,TGTGCTAGTAACCTGGGGGACAATGAGCAGTTCTTC,CASNLGDNEQFF
TRBV2,TRBD1,TRBJ1-6,few,TGTGCCAGCAGTAAAACAGGGGAGGGATCACCCCTCCACTTT,CASSKTGEGSPLHF
TRBV5-4,NA,TRBJ2-4,NA,TGTGCCAGCAGCCGAACCGACAGCAACATTCAGTACTTC,CASSRTDSNIQYF
TRBV20-1,TRBD2,TRBJ2-3,many,TGCAGTGCCCCGAATAGCGGGGGGGCCTTAGATACGCAGTATTTT,CSAPNSGGALDTQYF
TRBV5-1,NA,TRBJ2-7,NA,TGCGCCAGCAGCTCGGGGAGGTACGAGCAGTACTTC,CASSSGRYEQYF
TRBV30,TRBD1,TRBJ1-5,many,TGTGCCTGGAGTGTAACGGGACAGGGTTGGAATCAGCCCCAGCATTTT,CAWSVTGQGWNQPQHF
TRBV9,NA,TRBJ1-3,many,TGTGCCAGCAGCGTAGAGGGCACCTCAGGGGTTTTGGGAAACACCATATATTTT,CASSVEGTSGVLGNTIYF
TRBV2,NA,TRBJ2-2,few,TGTGCCAGCAGTGGACAGAAGAACACCGGGGAGCTGTTTTTT,CASSGQKNTGELFF
TRBV7-2,TRBD2,TRBJ2-3,medium-sized,TGTGCCAGCAGCACCAGAATTAGCGGGGGGGCAACAGATACGCAGTATTTT,CASSTRISGGATDTQYF
TRBV7-9,NA,TRBJ2-4,few,TGTGCCAGCAGCACGACTCTAGCCAAAAACATTCAGTACTTC,CASSTTLAKNIQYF
TRBV28,NA,TRBJ1-3,NA,TGTGCCAGCAGCCAGGTGATGGCCTCTGGAAACACCATATATTTT,CASSQVMASGNTIYF
TRBV29-1,NA,TRBJ1-1,NA,TGCAGCGTTGTATCCAGGGGCGCCACGAACACTGAAGCTTTCTTT,CSVVSRGATNTEAFF
TRBV6-4,NA,TRBJ2-3,many,TGTGCCAGCAGTGATGGGGGAGCGGGCACAGATACGCAGTATTTT,CASSDGGAGTDTQYF
TRBV3-2,NA,TRBJ1-5,many,TGTGCCAGCAGCCAAGAGATGAGTCACGGGGGCAGCAATCAGCCCCAGCATTTT,CASSQEMSHGGSNQPQHF
TRBV7-9,NA,TRBJ2-5,few,TGTGCCAGCAGCTCCTCACAAGAGACCCAGTACTTC,CASSSSQETQYF
TRBV12-3/TRBV12-4,TRBD1,TRBJ1-6,NA,TGTGCCAGCAGTGGCCAGGGACAGACTAATTCACCCCTCCACTTT,CASSGQGQTNSPLHF
TRBV25-1,NA,TRBJ2-3,many,TGTGCCAGCAGCGGACTGAAGAGCACAGATACGCAGTATTTT,CASSGLKSTDTQYF
TRBV11-2,NA,TRBJ1-3,many,TGTGCCAGCAAACAACACAGCTCTGGAAACACCATATATTTT,CASKQHSSGNTIYF
TRBV12-3/TRBV12-4,NA,TRBJ1-2,many,TGTGCCAGCAGTCCCAACACCTATGGCTACACCTTC,CASSPNTYGYTF
TRBV5-1,NA,TRBJ2-6,once,TGCGCCAGCAGCCCGACCCCCAGGGGTAGCTCTGGGGCCAACGTCCTGACTTTC,CASSPTPRGSSGANVLTF
TRBV5-1,TRBD2,TRBJ2-1,NA,TGCGCCAGCAGCCGCGGTAGCGGGAGCTCCTACAATGAGCAGTTCTTC,CASSRGSGSSYNEQFF
TRBV15,TRBD1,TRBJ1-2,NA,TGTGCCACCAGCATCGGGACAGGGGATGGCGGCTACACCTTC,CATSIGTGDGGYTF